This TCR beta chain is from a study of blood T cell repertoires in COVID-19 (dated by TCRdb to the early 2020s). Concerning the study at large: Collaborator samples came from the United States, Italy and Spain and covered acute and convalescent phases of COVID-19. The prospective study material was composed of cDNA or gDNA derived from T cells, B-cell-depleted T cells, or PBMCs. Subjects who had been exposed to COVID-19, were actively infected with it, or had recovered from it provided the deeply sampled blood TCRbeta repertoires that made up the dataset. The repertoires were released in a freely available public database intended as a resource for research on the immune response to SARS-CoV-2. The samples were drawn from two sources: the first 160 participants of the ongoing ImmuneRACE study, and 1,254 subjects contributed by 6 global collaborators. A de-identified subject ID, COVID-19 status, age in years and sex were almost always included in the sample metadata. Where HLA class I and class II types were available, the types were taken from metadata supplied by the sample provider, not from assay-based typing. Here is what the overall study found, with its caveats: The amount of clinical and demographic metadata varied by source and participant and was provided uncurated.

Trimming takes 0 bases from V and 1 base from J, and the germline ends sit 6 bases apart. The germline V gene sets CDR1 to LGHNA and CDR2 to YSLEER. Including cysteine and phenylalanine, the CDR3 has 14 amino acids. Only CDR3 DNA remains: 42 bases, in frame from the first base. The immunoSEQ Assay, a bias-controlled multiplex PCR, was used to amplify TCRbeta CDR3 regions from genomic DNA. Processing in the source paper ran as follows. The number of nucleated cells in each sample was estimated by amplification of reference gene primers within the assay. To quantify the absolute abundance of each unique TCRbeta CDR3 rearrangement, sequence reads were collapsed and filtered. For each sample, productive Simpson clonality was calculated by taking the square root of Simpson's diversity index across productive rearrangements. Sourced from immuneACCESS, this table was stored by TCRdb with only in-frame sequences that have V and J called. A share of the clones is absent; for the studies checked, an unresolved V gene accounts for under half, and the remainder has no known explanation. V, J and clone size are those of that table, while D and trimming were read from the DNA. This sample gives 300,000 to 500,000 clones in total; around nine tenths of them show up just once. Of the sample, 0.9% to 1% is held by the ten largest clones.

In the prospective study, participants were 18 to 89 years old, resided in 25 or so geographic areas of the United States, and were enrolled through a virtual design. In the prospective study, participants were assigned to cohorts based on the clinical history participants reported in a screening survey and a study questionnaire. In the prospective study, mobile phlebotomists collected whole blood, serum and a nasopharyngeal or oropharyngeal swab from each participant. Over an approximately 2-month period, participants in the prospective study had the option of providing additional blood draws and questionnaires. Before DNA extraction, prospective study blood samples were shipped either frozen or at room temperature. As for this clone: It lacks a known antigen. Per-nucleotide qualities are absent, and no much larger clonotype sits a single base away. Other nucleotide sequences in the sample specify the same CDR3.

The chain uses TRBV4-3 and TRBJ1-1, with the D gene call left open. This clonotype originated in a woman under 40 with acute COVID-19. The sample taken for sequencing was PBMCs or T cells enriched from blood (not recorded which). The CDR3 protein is CASSQDRGNTEAFF. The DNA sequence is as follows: TGCGCCAGCAGCCAAGATCGGGGGAACACTGAAGCTTTCTTT.